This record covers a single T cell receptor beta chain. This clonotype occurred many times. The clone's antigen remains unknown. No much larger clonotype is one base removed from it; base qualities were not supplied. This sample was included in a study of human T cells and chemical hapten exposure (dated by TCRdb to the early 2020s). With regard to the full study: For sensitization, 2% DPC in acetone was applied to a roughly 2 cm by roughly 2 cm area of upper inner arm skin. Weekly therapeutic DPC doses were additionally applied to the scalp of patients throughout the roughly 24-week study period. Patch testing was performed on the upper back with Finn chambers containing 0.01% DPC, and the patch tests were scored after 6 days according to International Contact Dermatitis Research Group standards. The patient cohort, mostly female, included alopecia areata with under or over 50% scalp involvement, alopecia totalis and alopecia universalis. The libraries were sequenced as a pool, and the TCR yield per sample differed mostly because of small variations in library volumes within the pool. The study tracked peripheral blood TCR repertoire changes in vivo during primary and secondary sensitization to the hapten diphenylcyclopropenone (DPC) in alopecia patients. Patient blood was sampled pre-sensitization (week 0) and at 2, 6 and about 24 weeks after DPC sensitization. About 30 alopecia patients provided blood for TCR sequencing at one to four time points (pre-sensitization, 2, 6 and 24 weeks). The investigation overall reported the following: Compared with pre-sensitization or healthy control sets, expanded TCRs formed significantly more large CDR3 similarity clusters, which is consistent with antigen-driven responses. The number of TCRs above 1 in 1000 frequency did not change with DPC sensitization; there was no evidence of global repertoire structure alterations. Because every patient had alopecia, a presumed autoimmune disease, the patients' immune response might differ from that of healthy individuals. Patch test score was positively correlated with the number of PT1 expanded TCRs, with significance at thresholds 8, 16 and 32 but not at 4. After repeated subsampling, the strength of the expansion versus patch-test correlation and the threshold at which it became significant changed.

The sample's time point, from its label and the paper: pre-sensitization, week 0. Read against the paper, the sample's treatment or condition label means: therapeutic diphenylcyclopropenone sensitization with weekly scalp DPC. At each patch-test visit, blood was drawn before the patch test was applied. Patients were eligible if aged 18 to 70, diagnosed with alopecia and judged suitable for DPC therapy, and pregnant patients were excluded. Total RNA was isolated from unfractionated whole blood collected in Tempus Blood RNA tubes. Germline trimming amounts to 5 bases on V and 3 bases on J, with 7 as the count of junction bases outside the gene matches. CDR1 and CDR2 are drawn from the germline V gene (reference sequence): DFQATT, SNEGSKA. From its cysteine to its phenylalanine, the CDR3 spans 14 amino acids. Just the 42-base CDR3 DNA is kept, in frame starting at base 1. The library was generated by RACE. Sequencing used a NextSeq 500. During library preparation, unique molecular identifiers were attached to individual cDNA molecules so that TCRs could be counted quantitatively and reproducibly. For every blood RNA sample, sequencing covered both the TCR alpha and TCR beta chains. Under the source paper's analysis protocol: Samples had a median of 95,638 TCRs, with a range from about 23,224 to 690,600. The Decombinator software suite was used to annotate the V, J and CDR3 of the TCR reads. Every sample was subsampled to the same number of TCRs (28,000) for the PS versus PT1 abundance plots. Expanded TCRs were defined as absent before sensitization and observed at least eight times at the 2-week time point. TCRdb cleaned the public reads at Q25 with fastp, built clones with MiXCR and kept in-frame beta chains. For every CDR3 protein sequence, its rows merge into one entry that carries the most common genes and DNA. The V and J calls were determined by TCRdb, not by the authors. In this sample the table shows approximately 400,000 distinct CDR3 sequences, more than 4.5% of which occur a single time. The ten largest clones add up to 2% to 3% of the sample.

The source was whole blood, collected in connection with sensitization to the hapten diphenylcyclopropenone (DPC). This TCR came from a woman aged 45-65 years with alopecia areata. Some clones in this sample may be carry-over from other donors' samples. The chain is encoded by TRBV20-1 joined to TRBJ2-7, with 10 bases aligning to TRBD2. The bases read TGCAGTGCTTTGAAGCGGGAGGGCCGCTACGAGCAGTACTTC. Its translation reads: CSALKREGRYEQYF.